The source of this T cell receptor beta chain is a study of identical twins. CDR1 is SGHAT, CDR2 FQNNGV, per germline. This CDR3 is 17 amino acids long. The V gene end was trimmed by 5 bases and the J gene end by 3 bases; junction bases not matched to a gene: 7. One entry per CDR3 protein results from TCRdb running MiXCR on the 5' RACE reads. The table shows roughly 1.6 million distinct CDR3 sequences, with around 33% occurring only once. A few counts support this clonotype. V and J are TRBV11-2 and TRBJ2-1, with 13 bases that match TRBD2. This clonotype originated in a newborn girl in good health. Sequenced: cord blood. CDR3 protein: CASSRLRTSGSYNEQFF. Written as DNA, the CDR3 is TGTGCCAGCAGCAGACTGAGGACTAGCGGGAGCTACAATGAGCAGTTCTTC.